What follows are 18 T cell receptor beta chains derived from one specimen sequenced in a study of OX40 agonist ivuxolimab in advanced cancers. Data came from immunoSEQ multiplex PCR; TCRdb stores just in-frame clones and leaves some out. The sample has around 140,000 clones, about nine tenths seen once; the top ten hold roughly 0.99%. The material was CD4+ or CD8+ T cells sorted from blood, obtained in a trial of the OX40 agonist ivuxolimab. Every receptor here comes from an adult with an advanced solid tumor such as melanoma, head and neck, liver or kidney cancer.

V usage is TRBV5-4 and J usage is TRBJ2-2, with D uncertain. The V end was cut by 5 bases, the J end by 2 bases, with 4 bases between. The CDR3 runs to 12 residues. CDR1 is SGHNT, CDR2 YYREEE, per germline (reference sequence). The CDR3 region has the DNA TGTGCCAGCAGTTCAAACACCGGGGAGCTGTTTTTT. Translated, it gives CASSSNTGELFF. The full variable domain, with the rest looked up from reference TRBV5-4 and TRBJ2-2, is ETGVTQSPTHLIKTRGQQVTLRCSSQSGHNTVSWYQQALGQGPQFIFQYYREEENGRGNFPPRFSGLQFPNYSSELNVNALELDDSALYLCASSSNTGELFFGEGSRLTVL.

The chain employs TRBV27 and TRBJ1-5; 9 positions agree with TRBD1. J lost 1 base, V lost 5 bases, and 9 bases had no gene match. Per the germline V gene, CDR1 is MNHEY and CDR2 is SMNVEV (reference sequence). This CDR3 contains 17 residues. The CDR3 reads CASSEGRDRESNQPQHF. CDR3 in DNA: TGTGCCAGCAGTGAGGGCCGGGACAGGGAAAGCAATCAGCCCCAGCATTTT.

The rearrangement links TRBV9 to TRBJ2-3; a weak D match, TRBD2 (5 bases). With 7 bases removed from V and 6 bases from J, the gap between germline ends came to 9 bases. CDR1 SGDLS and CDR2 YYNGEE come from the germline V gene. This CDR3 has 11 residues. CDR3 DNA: TGTGCCAGCCGGGGTCGGGATACGCAGTATTTT. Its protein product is CASRGRDTQYF.

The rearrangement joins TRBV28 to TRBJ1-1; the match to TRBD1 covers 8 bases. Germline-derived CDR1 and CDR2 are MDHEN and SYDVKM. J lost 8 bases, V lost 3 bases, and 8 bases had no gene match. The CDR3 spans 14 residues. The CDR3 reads CASSFQDRESEAFF. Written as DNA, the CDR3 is TGTGCCAGCAGTTTCCAGGACAGGGAGTCCGAAGCTTTCTTT.

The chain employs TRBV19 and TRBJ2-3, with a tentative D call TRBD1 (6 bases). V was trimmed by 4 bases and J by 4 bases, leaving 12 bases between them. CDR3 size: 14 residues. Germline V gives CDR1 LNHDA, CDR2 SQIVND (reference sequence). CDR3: CASSKRTDADTQYF. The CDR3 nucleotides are TGTGCCAGTAGTAAAAGGACAGATGCAGATACGCAGTATTTT.

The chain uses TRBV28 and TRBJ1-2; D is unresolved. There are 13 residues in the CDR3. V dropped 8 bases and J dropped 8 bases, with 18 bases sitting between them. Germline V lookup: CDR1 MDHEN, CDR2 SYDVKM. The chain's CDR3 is CASRTSPLGGYTF. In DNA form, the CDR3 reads TGTGCCAGCCGTACCTCCCCCCTAGGGGGCTACACCTTC.

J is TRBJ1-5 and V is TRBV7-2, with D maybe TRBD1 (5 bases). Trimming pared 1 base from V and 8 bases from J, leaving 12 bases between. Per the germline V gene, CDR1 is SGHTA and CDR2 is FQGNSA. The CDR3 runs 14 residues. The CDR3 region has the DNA TGTGCCAGCAGCTTAGGAGGCGGGACGGAGCCCCAGCATTTT. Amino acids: CASSLGGGTEPQHF.

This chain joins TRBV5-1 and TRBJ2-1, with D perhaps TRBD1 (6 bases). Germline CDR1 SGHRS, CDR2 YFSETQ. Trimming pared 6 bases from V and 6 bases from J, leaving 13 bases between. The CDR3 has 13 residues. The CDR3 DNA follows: TGCGCCAGCAATGAGGCCAGGGGCAATGAGCAGTTCTTC. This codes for CASNEARGNEQFF.

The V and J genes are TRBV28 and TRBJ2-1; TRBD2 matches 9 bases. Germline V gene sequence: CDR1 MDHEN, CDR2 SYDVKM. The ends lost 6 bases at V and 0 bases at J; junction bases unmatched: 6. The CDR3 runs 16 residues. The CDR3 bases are TGTGCCAGCAGGCCAGCGGGAGGCCTCTCCTACAATGAGCAGTTCTTC. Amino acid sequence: CASRPAGGLSYNEQFF. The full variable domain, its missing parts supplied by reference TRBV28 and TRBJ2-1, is DVKVTQSSRYLVKRTGEKVFLECVQDMDHENMFWYRQDPGLGLRLIYFSYDVKMKEKGDIPEGYSVSREKKERFSLILESASTNQTSMYLCASRPAGGLSYNEQFFGPGTRLTVL.

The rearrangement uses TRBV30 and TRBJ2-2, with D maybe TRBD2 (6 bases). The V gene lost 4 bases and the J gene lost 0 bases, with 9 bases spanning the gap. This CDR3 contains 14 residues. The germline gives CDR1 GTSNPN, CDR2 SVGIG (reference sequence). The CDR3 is CAWNRGTNTGELFF. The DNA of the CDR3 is TGTGCCTGGAATCGCGGGACGAACACCGGGGAGCTGTTTTTT.

The CDR3 DNA reads as TGCAGCGTTGCCGCGGATAATTCACCCCTCCACTTT. This gives the protein CSVAADNSPLHF. The chain carries TRBV29-1 and TRBJ1-6, with D unclear. V was clipped by 4 bases and J by 5 bases, with 6 bases between them. Looked up from germline, CDR1 is SQVTM and CDR2 is ANQGSEA. This CDR3 has 12 residues.

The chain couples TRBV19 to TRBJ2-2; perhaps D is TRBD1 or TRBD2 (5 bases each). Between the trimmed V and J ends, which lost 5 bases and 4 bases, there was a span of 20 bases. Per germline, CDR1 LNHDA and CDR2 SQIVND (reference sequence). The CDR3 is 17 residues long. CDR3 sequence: CASSEGRGLRSTGELFF. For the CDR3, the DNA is TGTGCCAGTAGTGAGGGACGCGGTTTGCGGAGCACCGGGGAGCTGTTTTTT.

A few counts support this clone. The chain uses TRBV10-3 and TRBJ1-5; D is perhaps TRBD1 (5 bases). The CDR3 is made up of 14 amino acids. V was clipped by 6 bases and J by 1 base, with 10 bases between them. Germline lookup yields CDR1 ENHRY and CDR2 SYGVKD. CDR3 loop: CAISAGDSNQPQHF. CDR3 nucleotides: TGTGCCATCAGCGCGGGGGACAGCAATCAGCCCCAGCATTTT.

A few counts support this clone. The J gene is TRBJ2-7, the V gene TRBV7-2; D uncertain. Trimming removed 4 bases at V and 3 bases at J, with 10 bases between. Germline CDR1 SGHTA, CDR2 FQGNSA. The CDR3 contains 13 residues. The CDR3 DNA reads TGTGCCAGCAGCTCGTTCGCAGACTACGAGCAGTACTTC. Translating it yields CASSSFADYEQYF.

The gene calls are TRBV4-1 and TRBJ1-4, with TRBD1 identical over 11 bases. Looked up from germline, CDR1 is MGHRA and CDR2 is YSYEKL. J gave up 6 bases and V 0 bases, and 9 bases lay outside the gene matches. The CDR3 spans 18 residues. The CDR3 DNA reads TGCGCCAGCAGCCAAGATCGTGAAGGGACAGGGGGGGATGAAAAACTGTTTTTT. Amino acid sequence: CASSQDREGTGGDEKLFF.

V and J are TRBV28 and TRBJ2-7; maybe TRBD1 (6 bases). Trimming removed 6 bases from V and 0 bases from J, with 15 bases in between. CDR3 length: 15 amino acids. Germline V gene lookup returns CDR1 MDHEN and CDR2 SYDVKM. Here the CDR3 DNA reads TGTGCCAGCAGGGCCCCGGGACAAAACTCCTACGAGCAGTACTTC. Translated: CASRAPGQNSYEQYF. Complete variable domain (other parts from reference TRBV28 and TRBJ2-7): DVKVTQSSRYLVKRTGEKVFLECVQDMDHENMFWYRQDPGLGLRLIYFSYDVKMKEKGDIPEGYSVSREKKERFSLILESASTNQTSMYLCASRAPGQNSYEQYFGPGTRLTVT.

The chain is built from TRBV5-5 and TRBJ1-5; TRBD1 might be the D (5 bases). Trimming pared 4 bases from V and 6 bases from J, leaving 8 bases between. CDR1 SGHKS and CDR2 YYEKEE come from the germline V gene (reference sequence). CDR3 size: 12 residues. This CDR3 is CASSLQGQPQHF. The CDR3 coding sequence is TGTGCCAGCAGCCTCCAGGGTCAGCCCCAGCATTTT.

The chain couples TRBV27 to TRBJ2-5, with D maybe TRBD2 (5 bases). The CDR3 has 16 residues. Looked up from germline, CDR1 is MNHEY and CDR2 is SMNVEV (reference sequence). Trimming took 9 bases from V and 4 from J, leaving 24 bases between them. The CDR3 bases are TGTGCCAGGTGGTCAGGTCCCTATAACCGGGGAGAGACCCAGTACTTC. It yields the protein CARWSGPYNRGETQYF.